This TCR beta chain was captured by sequencing in a study of CD8 T cells in ankylosing spondylitis. Study-wide results and limits: The study identified a TCR beta motif of seven or eight highly homologous variants that appeared characteristic of ankylosing spondylitis blood. The authors reported significant enrichment of disease-linked clones in matched ankylosing spondylitis synovial fluid.

Via MiXCR, TCRdb re-called the 5' RACE reads, giving one row per CDR3 protein. This table holds more than 600,000 distinct CDR3 sequences, around 17% found once. This clonotype was seen a few times. Its antigen is currently unknown. This TCR was recovered from a male donor with ankylosing spondylitis. Sequencing was done on a sample of blood, either unsorted or a sorted T cell fraction (not recorded which).

The CDR3 loop is CASSRAQAGAPYEQYF. The CDR3, as DNA: TGCGCCAGCAGCCGAGCCCAAGCGGGAGCCCCCTACGAGCAGTACTTC. The chain recombines TRBV4-3 with TRBJ2-7; TRBD2 matches at 8 bases. J lost 2 bases, V lost 4 bases, and 10 bases had no gene match. There are 16 residues in the CDR3. Germline lookup yields CDR1 LGHNA and CDR2 YSLEER.